This T cell receptor (beta chain) stems from a study of T cell changes during pregnancy in multiple sclerosis. This CDR3 is built from 16 residues. The J segment lost 7 bases and the V segment lost 3 bases, leaving 10 bases of the junction unmatched. The germline V gene encodes CDR1 SEHNR and CDR2 FQNEAQ (reference sequence). Produced via immunoSEQ multiplex PCR; TCRdb's table is partial and in-frame only. The sample holds about 34,000 clones, 70% to 90% seen once. The sample in question was CD8+ T cells from peripheral blood mononuclear cells, obtained in the third trimester of pregnancy. This clonotype was sampled from a female donor with multiple sclerosis, enrolled in a pregnancy study. The chain combines TRBV7-9 with TRBJ2-1, with 9 bases lining up with TRBD1. The CDR3, as DNA: TGTGCCAGCAGCTTCACCGCGGGACAGGGAATGAATGAGCAGTTCTTC. Protein product: CASSFTAGQGMNEQFF.